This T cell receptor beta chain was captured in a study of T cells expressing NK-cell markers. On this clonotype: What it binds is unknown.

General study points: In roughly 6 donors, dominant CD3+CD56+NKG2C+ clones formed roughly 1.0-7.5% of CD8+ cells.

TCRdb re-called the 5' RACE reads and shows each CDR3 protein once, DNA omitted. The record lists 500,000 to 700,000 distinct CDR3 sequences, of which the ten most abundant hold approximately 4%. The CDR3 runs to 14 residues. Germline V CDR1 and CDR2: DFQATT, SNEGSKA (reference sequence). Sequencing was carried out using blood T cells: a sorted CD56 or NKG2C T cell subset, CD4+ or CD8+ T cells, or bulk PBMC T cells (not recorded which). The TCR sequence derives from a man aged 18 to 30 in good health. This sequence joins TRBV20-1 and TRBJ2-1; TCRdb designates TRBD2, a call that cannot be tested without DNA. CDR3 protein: CSAGLTSGANEQFF.